These 13 T cell receptor beta chains came from one sample sequenced in a study of blood T cell repertoires in COVID-19. Produced via immunoSEQ multiplex PCR; TCRdb's table is partial and in-frame only. The sample records 300,000 to 350,000 clones, around 87% being singletons. Material for sequencing was peripheral blood. All receptors derive from a man in his late teens or twenties with active or convalescent COVID-19.

The CDR3 DNA is TGTGCCAGCAGTGACCGGACAGTTGGTCGCAATCAGCCCCAGCATTTT. Protein: CASSDRTVGRNQPQHF. The chain recombines TRBV2 with TRBJ1-5, with D tentatively TRBD1 (6 bases). The CDR3 is 16 amino acids. CDR1 is SNHLY, CDR2 FYNNEI, per germline. Trimming left V 3 bases short and J 2 bases short, with 14 bases between.

V gene TRBV5-6 combines with J gene TRBJ1-1; 7 bases match TRBD1. Germline V gene lookup returns CDR1 SGHDT and CDR2 YYEEEE. V shed 0 bases and J 1 base; nucleotides not matched to a gene: 0. The CDR3 has 14 amino acids. CDR3 sequence: CASSLGTGNTEAFF. CDR3 nucleotide sequence: TGTGCCAGCAGCTTGGGGACAGGGAACACTGAAGCTTTCTTT.

A note on this clone: Other DNA sequences in this sample translate to the same CDR3. J is TRBJ2-3 and V is TRBV28, with D uncertain. This CDR3 contains 13 residues. V was pared by 2 bases and J by 0 bases, with 3 bases between. Germline V gene sequence: CDR1 MDHEN, CDR2 SYDVKM. CDR3 amino acids: CASSLRSTDTQYF. CDR3 DNA: TGTGCCAGCAGTTTACGGAGCACAGATACGCAGTATTTT.

This chain links TRBV25-1 with TRBJ2-7; TRBD2 might be the D (6 bases). This CDR3 is built from 13 residues. Trimming stripped 2 bases from V and 7 bases from J, with 12 bases between. CDR1 and CDR2 (germline): MGHDK, SYGVNS. The CDR3 DNA reads as TGTGCCAGCAGTGAACGGCGCGGAGGGGAGCAGTACTTC. Its protein product is CASSERRGGEQYF.

The chain couples TRBV7-8 to TRBJ1-5; 7 bases agree with TRBD1. This CDR3 region has 14 residues. Germline CDR1 SGHVS, CDR2 FQNEAQ. V shed 5 bases and J 6 bases; nucleotides not matched to a gene: 7. In nucleotides, the CDR3 is TGTGCCAGCAGCGCTAGACAGGGTGGTCAGCCCCAGCATTTT. This gives the protein CASSARQGGQPQHF. The complete variable domain, with remaining parts taken from reference TRBV7-8 and TRBJ1-5, reads GAGVSQSPRYKVAKRGQDVALRCDPISGHVSLFWYQQALGQGPEFLTYFQNEAQLDKSGLPSDRFFAERPEGSVSTLKIQRTQQEDSAVYLCASSARQGGQPQHFGDGTRLSIL.

The chain has TRBV4-1 and TRBJ1-2; weak D call: TRBD1 (6 bases). Deletions cut 0 bases from V and 4 bases from J, with 12 bases between. Germline loops: CDR1 MGHRA, CDR2 YSYEKL. The CDR3 totals 15 residues. The CDR3 loop reads CASSQDPRGAYGYTF. The CDR3 nucleotides read TGCGCCAGCAGCCAAGACCCTCGGGGGGCCTATGGCTACACCTTC.

V is TRBV11-2 and J is TRBJ1-6, with TRBD1 identical over 8 bases. CDR1 and CDR2 from the germline V gene are SGHAT and FQNNGV. The V and J ends lost 5 bases and 6 bases, in that order; junction bases with no gene match: 6. CDR3 size: 15 residues. In DNA form, the CDR3 reads TGTGCCAGCAGCCTGGACAGGGTACCTAATTCACCCCTCCACTTT. This encodes CASSLDRVPNSPLHF.

To note about this clone: Other DNA sequences of this sample code for an identical CDR3. The rearrangement uses TRBV5-1 and TRBJ1-5, with TRBD1 matching 9 bases. The junction had 3 bases not matched to a gene; V was cut back by 4 bases and J by 4 bases. Germline values: CDR1 SGHRS, CDR2 YFSETQ. The CDR3 length is 14 residues. The CDR3 region is CASSPGQGNQPQHF. As DNA, the CDR3 is TGCGCCAGCAGCCCCGGACAGGGGAATCAGCCCCAGCATTTT.

The chain combines TRBV6-2 or TRBV6-3 with TRBJ2-7; unclear D gene. This CDR3 is 15 amino acids long. V was trimmed by 4 bases and J by 0 bases, leaving 13 bases between them. Germline lookup yields CDR1 MNHEY and CDR2 SVGEGT. CDR3 sequence reads: CASSLGLRNSYEQYF. The CDR3 DNA reads TGTGCCAGCAGTTTAGGTTTGCGGAACTCCTACGAGCAGTACTTC.

The chain links TRBV7-9 to TRBJ1-3; 8 bases map to TRBD1. Germline trimming cut 6 bases from V and 0 bases from J; bases unmatched to any gene: 13. This CDR3 has 18 amino acids. CDR1 and CDR2 from the germline V gene are SEHNR and FQNEAQ (reference sequence). CDR3 loop: CASRRQGTRESSGNTIYF. Here the CDR3 DNA reads TGTGCCAGCAGACGACAGGGGACCCGAGAGAGCTCTGGAAACACCATATATTTT.

Written as DNA, the CDR3 is TGTGCCAGCAGCTTAGCGTTTAGAGATACGCAGTATTTT. Its translation: CASSLAFRDTQYF. The chain couples TRBV7-9 to TRBJ2-3; no definite D call. The CDR3 runs to 13 residues. The germline V gene encodes CDR1 SEHNR and CDR2 FQNEAQ (reference sequence). V lost 0 bases to trimming and J lost 5 bases, with 6 bases between them.

The chain is built from TRBV6-2 or TRBV6-3 and TRBJ1-5, with D unresolved. Trimming shortened V by 4 bases and J by 4 bases, and 11 bases separated the two germline ends. Per the germline V gene, CDR1 is MNHEY and CDR2 is SVGEGT. The CDR3 is made up of 14 amino acids. The DNA of the CDR3 is TGTGCCAGCAGTTCGTCTAGGAAGAATCAGCCCCAGCATTTT. This translates into CASSSSRKNQPQHF.

The J gene is TRBJ1-5, the V gene TRBV27, with D uncertain. CDR1 MNHEY and CDR2 SMNVEV come from the germline V gene (reference sequence). The CDR3 sequence is 13 residues long. Deletions cut 3 bases from V and 5 bases from J, with 8 bases between. Written as DNA, the CDR3 is TGTGCCAGCAGTTTTGGGGAGTATCAGCCCCAGCATTTT. The encoded protein is CASSFGEYQPQHF.